The 32 T cell receptor beta chains below all came from one sample that was sequenced in a study of vaccination effects on CD4 cells after COVID-19. Profiled with immunoSEQ multiplex PCR; TCRdb holds only in-frame clones, not every one. The sample includes 40,000 or so clones, 82% seen only once; the top ten take 2.9%. Subsequent to a culture period of around 10 days, CD4+ T cells were isolated. No cognate antigen is known for these TCRs. The sample consisted of CD4+ T cells from PBMCs cultured without peptide, taken before COVID-19 vaccination. These receptors all stem from a human donor who received a COVID-19 vaccine.

The rearrangement uses TRBV6-2 or TRBV6-3 and TRBJ1-1, with 8 positions matching TRBD1. V lost 5 bases and J lost 5; bases outside the gene matches: 10. CDR3 length: 15 residues. Germline assignment: CDR1 MNHEY and CDR2 SVGEGT. CDR3 coding DNA: TGTGCCAGCAGTCCCAGGGGGCGGGGAGGGACTGAAGCTTTCTTT. Its protein product is CASSPRGRGGTEAFF.

The genes are TRBV30 and TRBJ1-1; D not certain. The CDR3 contains 11 residues. V was clipped by 4 bases and J by 8 bases, with 11 bases between them. Germline V gene lookup returns CDR1 GTSNPN and CDR2 SVGIG (reference sequence). CDR3 nucleotide sequence: TGTGCCTGGAAAGGCAGGCACGAAGCTTTCTTT. Residues: CAWKGRHEAFF.

The chain carries TRBV29-1 and TRBJ2-1, with 10 bases that match TRBD1. Germline V lookup: CDR1 SQVTM, CDR2 ANQGSEA. V was clipped by 1 base and J by 6 bases; unmatched bases: 0. The CDR3 extends over 13 amino acids. This CDR3 reads CSVEGTGGNEQFF. Written as DNA, the CDR3 is TGCAGCGTTGAAGGGACAGGGGGCAATGAGCAGTTCTTC.

The V gene is TRBV12-3 or TRBV12-4, the J gene TRBJ1-5, with a possible D match to TRBD1 (5 bases). Trimming stripped 3 bases from V and 8 bases from J, with 11 bases between. This CDR3 has 13 residues. CDR3 DNA sequence: TGTGCCAGCAGTTTGTCAGGGTCGAAGCCCCAGCATTTT. This translates into CASSLSGSKPQHF.

V and J are TRBV15 and TRBJ1-5; 10 bases are a match to TRBD1. The V gene's germline CDR1 is LNHNV and CDR2 YYDKDF (reference sequence). The CDR3 is 17 amino acids. V shed 4 bases and J 3 bases; nucleotides not matched to a gene: 9. This chain's CDR3 is CATSTDRGRGSNQPQHF. The CDR3 DNA reads as TGTGCCACCAGCACCGACAGGGGGCGGGGGTCCAATCAGCCCCAGCATTTT. The entire variable domain, with the rest obtained from reference TRBV15 and TRBJ1-5, is as follows: DAMVIQNPRYQVTQFGKPVTLSCSQTLNHNVMYWYQQKSSQAPKLLFHYYDKDFNNEADTPDNFQSRRPNTSFCFLDIRSPGLGDTAMYLCATSTDRGRGSNQPQHFGDGTRLSIL.

The chain links TRBV28 to TRBJ2-5, with TRBD1 matching 7 bases. V dropped 5 bases and J dropped 4; count of bases not matched to a gene: 4. Germline V gene lookup returns CDR1 MDHEN and CDR2 SYDVKM. The CDR3 runs 13 residues. The CDR3 coding sequence is TGTGCCAGCAGTGACAGGGTTCCAGAGACCCAGTACTTC. Translation: CASSDRVPETQYF.

The V call is TRBV19, the J call TRBJ2-1; 7 positions agree with TRBD2. The CDR3 runs to 16 residues. Germline V CDR1 and CDR2: LNHDA, SQIVND (reference sequence). V shed 3 bases and J 0 bases; nucleotides not matched to a gene: 5. The CDR3 DNA is TGTGCCAGTAGTATTCAAGCGGGACTCTCCTACAATGAGCAGTTCTTC. Encoded protein: CASSIQAGLSYNEQFF.

The chain links TRBV11-2 to TRBJ2-7, with 8 bases matching TRBD1. The CDR3 length is 15 residues. The germline V gene has CDR1 SGHAT and CDR2 FQNNGV. With 1 base clipped from V and 3 bases from J, the junction kept 5 bases outside the gene matches. CDR3 DNA: TGTGCCAGCAGCTTAGTCCCAGGGGGCGTCTACGAGCAGTACGTC. It codes for CASSLVPGGVYEQYV.

This clone was seen more than once but under ten times. V and J are TRBV4-3 and TRBJ1-1, with D unclear. V was cut by 2 bases and J by 7 bases, with 14 bases left in between. CDR3 length: 14 residues. Germline V gene sequence: CDR1 LGHNA, CDR2 YSLEER. The CDR3 region is CASSQSTAGYEAFF. For the CDR3, the DNA is TGCGCCAGCAGCCAATCTACCGCAGGTTATGAAGCTTTCTTT.

The rearrangement uses TRBV28 and TRBJ1-4; TRBD1 matches 10 bases. The CDR3 covers 16 residues. After removal of 5 bases from V and 0 bases from J, the junction contained 3 bases not matched to a gene. Germline lookup yields CDR1 MDHEN and CDR2 SYDVKM. CDR3 region: CASSVTGGATNEKLFF. The CDR3 bases are TGTGCCAGCAGTGTGACAGGGGGCGCAACTAATGAAAAACTGTTTTTT.

The gene calls are TRBV11-1 and TRBJ2-5; 8 bases fit TRBD1. The CDR3 contains 16 residues. The germline V gene encodes CDR1 SGHAT and CDR2 FQDESV (reference sequence). Unmatched junction bases numbered 8, after V lost 3 bases and J lost 2 bases. CDR3 amino acids: CASSFPTGALQETQYF. The CDR3 region has the DNA TGTGCCAGCAGCTTCCCGACAGGGGCCCTGCAAGAGACCCAGTACTTC.

CDR3 coding DNA: TGTGCCAGCAGCCAAGTAGGGTACAATGAGCAGTTCTTC. Protein sequence: CASSQVGYNEQFF. This chain connects TRBV14 to TRBJ2-1; the D is unclear. This CDR3 comprises 13 residues. Per germline, CDR1 SGHDN and CDR2 FVKESK. The V gene lost 1 base and the J gene lost 4 bases, with 5 bases spanning the gap.

The chain carries TRBV19 and TRBJ1-3; no reliable D call. The CDR3 consists of 14 residues. The germline V gene has CDR1 LNHDA and CDR2 SQIVND (reference sequence). V lost 3 bases and J 3 bases, leaving 9 bases between the germline ends. In nucleotides, the CDR3 is TGTGCCAGTAGTATCCCCAGTCATGGAAACACCATATATTTT. This codes for CASSIPSHGNTIYF.

The chain's CDR3 is CASSQEGGTGRLYGYTF. The CDR3 region has the DNA TGTGCCAGCAGCCAAGAGGGGGGGACAGGGCGGCTCTATGGCTACACCTTC. The chain recombines TRBV3-1 (or the pseudogene TRBV3-2) with TRBJ1-2; TRBD1 matches 9 bases. This CDR3 has 17 residues. Trimming at V came to 0 bases and at J to 4 bases, leaving 9 bases not matched to a gene. The germline V gene encodes CDR1 LGHDT and CDR2 YNNKEL (reference sequence).

The rearrangement links TRBV6-1 to TRBJ2-2; the D gene is possibly TRBD1 (6 bases). Trimming cost V 2 bases and J 6 bases, with 13 bases left between them. The V gene's germline CDR1 is MNHNS and CDR2 SASEGT. The CDR3 sequence is 15 residues long. CDR3 residues: CASSEWTALAGELFF. The CDR3 DNA sequence: TGTGCCAGCAGTGAATGGACAGCCTTAGCCGGGGAGCTGTTTTTT.

The chain links TRBV19 to TRBJ2-1; weak D call: TRBD2 (5 bases). Trimming took off 1 base at V and 0 bases at J, with 16 bases between the two ends. Germline assignment: CDR1 LNHDA and CDR2 SQIVND (reference sequence). This CDR3 has 18 residues. Written as DNA, the CDR3 is TGTGCCAGTAGTATAGCCGTCAGCGGACCGAGCTCCTACAATGAGCAGTTCTTC. This encodes CASSIAVSGPSSYNEQFF.

V and J are TRBV6-2 or TRBV6-3 and TRBJ1-4; the D gene is possibly TRBD1 (5 bases). Looked up from germline, CDR1 is MNHEY and CDR2 is SVGEGT. The length of the CDR3 is 22 residues. The V and J ends lost 6 bases and 7 bases respectively, with 39 bases between them. CDR3 residues: CASSQILTVGTRRKALVEKLFF. Written as DNA, the CDR3 is TGTGCCAGCAGCCAAATACTGACAGTGGGAACGAGGCGAAAAGCGCTTGTTGAAAAACTGTTTTTT.

The V and J genes are TRBV10-3 and TRBJ2-1, with D perhaps being TRBD1 or TRBD2 (6 bases each). The CDR3 consists of 14 residues. Trimming took off 4 bases at V and 7 bases at J, with 14 bases between the two ends. CDR1 ENHRY and CDR2 SYGVKD come from the germline V gene. The CDR3 DNA follows: TGTGCCATCAGTGGCGTTGTAGGGGGGAATGAGCAGTTCTTC. Its translation: CAISGVVGGNEQFF.

CDR3 sequence (DNA): TGCAGCGTTGTTCGCGGGACAGGGGGCTTTACTGAAGCTTTCTTT. It yields the protein CSVVRGTGGFTEAFF. The chain employs TRBV29-1 and TRBJ1-1; 12 nucleotides agree with TRBD1. This CDR3 has 15 residues. Looked up from germline, CDR1 is SQVTM and CDR2 is ANQGSEA. V was clipped by 4 bases and J by 5 bases; unmatched bases: 8.

This chain connects TRBV6-1 to TRBJ1-3, with 8 positions matching TRBD1. The CDR3 spans 17 residues. The germline CDR1 and CDR2 sequences are MNHNS and SASEGT. Trimming at V came to 1 base and at J to 0 bases, leaving 5 bases not matched to a gene. The CDR3 protein is CASSEVFTGGSGNTIYF. Here the CDR3 DNA reads TGTGCCAGCAGTGAAGTTTTCACAGGGGGCTCTGGAAACACCATATATTTT.

This chain connects TRBV5-1 to TRBJ1-6, with D tentatively TRBD1 (6 bases). With 4 bases removed from V and 9 bases from J, the gap between germline ends came to 20 bases. This CDR3 has 16 residues. Germline CDR1 and CDR2: SGHRS and YFSETQ. The CDR3 DNA follows: TGCGCCAGCAGCCCAAGAATCTCAGGGGAGCGTTCACCCCTCCACTTT. Protein: CASSPRISGERSPLHF.

This chain links TRBV24-1 with TRBJ1-5, with TRBD1 matching 9 bases. Germline loops: CDR1 KGHDR, CDR2 SFDVKD. J gave up 1 base and V 4 bases, and 4 bases lay outside the gene matches. This CDR3 contains 16 residues. The CDR3 coding sequence is TGTGCCACCAGTGACGAAGGGACAGGGAGCAATCAGCCCCAGCATTTT. Amino acid sequence: CATSDEGTGSNQPQHF.

V gene TRBV4-1 combines with J gene TRBJ2-4; 9 bases map to TRBD2. J was trimmed by 6 bases and V by 1 base; bases with no gene match: 7. The CDR3 sequence is 16 residues long. Germline values: CDR1 MGHRA, CDR2 YSYEKL. CDR3 region: CASSQVSGGSGNIQYF. The CDR3 DNA reads as TGCGCCAGCAGCCAAGTTAGCGGGGGCAGTGGAAACATTCAGTACTTC.

This chain joins TRBV4-2 and TRBJ2-3, with TRBD2 as a possible D gene (6 bases). CDR3 length equals 16 residues. From germline, CDR1 is LGHNA and CDR2 YNFKEQ. Trimming took off 4 bases at V and 4 bases at J, with 18 bases between the two ends. The CDR3 sequence: CASSRPGTSIADTQYF. The CDR3 DNA reads TGTGCCAGCAGCCGCCCCGGGACTTCGATCGCAGATACGCAGTATTTT.

The genes are TRBV6-5 and TRBJ2-7; 7 nucleotides agree with TRBD1. The CDR3 contains 14 residues. Trimming took 5 bases from V and 6 from J; bases not matched to a gene: 10. CDR1 MNHEY and CDR2 SVGAGI come from the germline V gene. In DNA, the CDR3 is TGTGCCAGCAGTCCGACAGGGCCTGAGGGCGAGCAGTACGTC. It translates to CASSPTGPEGEQYV.

The rearrangement joins TRBV29-1 to TRBJ1-2, with a weak D call TRBD1 (5 bases). The germline V gene has CDR1 SQVTM and CDR2 ANQGSEA. V lost 5 bases, J lost 3 bases, and 7 bases lay in between. CDR3 length equals 11 residues. CDR3 nucleotides: TGCAGCGTTCAGGGTTACTATGGCTACACCTTC. This codes for CSVQGYYGYTF.

The chain recombines TRBV4-1 with TRBJ2-4, with D uncertain. CDR1 and CDR2 from the germline V gene are MGHRA and YSYEKL. With 0 bases removed from V and 0 bases from J, the gap between germline ends came to 9 bases. The CDR3 is 16 amino acids. The CDR3 sequence: CASSQEVTRAKNIQYF. The DNA for the CDR3 is TGCGCCAGCAGCCAAGAGGTTACCCGAGCCAAAAACATTCAGTACTTC.

The chain recombines TRBV19 with TRBJ2-3, with unresolved D. This CDR3 comprises 12 residues. Trimming took off 8 bases at V and 0 bases at J, with 6 bases between the two ends. In germline, CDR1 is LNHDA, CDR2 SQIVND (reference sequence). The CDR3 here is CASSASTDTQYF. CDR3 DNA: TGTGCCAGTTCCGCCAGCACAGATACGCAGTATTTT.

The chain combines TRBV5-8 with TRBJ2-5; 8 bases are a match to TRBD1. Trimming removed 7 bases from V and 1 base from J; junction bases left unmatched: 24. CDR1 is SGHTS and CDR2 is YDEGEE in the germline V gene. The CDR3 runs to 20 residues. The CDR3 spells CASPNGWAGGRGSSQETQYF. The CDR3 coding sequence is TGTGCCAGCCCGAATGGCTGGGCAGGGGGCCGGGGGTCCTCCCAAGAGACCCAGTACTTC.

This chain connects TRBV6-6 to TRBJ1-4; the D is unclear. Germline V gene sequence: CDR1 MNHNY, CDR2 SVGAGI (reference sequence). This CDR3 region has 14 residues. Trimming took off 0 bases at V and 5 bases at J, with 7 bases between the two ends. The CDR3 is CASSYSGGNEKLFF. The CDR3 nucleotides read TGTGCCAGCAGTTACTCGGGTGGAAATGAAAAACTGTTTTTT.

The rearrangement links TRBV29-1 to TRBJ2-1, with TRBD2 matching 13 bases. CDR3 length: 13 residues. V was clipped by 4 bases and J by 8 bases; unmatched bases: 2. Germline CDR1 is SQVTM and CDR2 is ANQGSEA. The CDR3 DNA reads TGCAGCGTTGCGGGACTAGCGGGGCATGAGCAGTTCTTC. Amino acid sequence: CSVAGLAGHEQFF.

V is TRBV5-6 and J is TRBJ2-5; 11 bases are shared with TRBD1. Germline V lookup: CDR1 SGHDT, CDR2 YYEEEE. V lost 3 bases, J lost 5 bases, and 3 bases stayed unmatched. The CDR3 consists of 14 residues. CDR3 loop: CASSSGQGAETQYF. CDR3 DNA: TGTGCCAGCAGCTCAGGACAGGGGGCGGAGACCCAGTACTTC.